The rows below give T cell receptor beta chains drawn from one sample of a study of T cells in Graves' hyperthyroidism and ophthalmopathy. TCRdb ran MiXCR on the multiplex PCR reads and lists one entry per CDR3 protein. The data show hundreds of thousands of distinct CDR3 sequences, with about 15% seen just once and less than 15% held by the top ten. Sequenced material: blood. These receptors were taken from a man younger than 35 with Graves' ophthalmopathy. Each CDR3 is given with its conserved first and last residue. Each record gives: clone size, D gene, J gene, V gene, CDR3 length, CDR3 DNA, CDR3 protein. A D gene is named only where the DNA matches it firmly. Clone size appears in some rows only: once, few, many, or a class for an expanded clone.

abundance: .
d_gene: TRBD1
j_gene: TRBJ1-1
v_gene: TRBV6-5
len: 17
CDR3nt: TGTGCCAGCAGTTACTTTCGTGTAGGACAGGGGGCGACTGAAGCTTTCTTT
CDR3aa: CASSYFRVGQGATEAFF

abundance: many
d_gene: .
j_gene: TRBJ2-5
v_gene: TRBV7-6
len: 12
CDR3nt: TGTGCCAGCAGCTTTGGGCAAGAGACCCAGTACTTC
CDR3aa: CASSFGQETQYF

abundance: .
d_gene: .
j_gene: TRBJ1-3
v_gene: TRBV3-1
len: 12
CDR3nt: TGTGCCAGCTCGGATTTTGGAAACACCATATATTTT
CDR3aa: CASSDFGNTIYF

abundance: many
d_gene: .
j_gene: TRBJ1-5
v_gene: TRBV12-3/TRBV12-4
len: 13
CDR3nt: TGTGCCAGCAGGATGGCATGGAATCAGCCCCAGCATTTT
CDR3aa: CASRMAWNQPQHF

abundance: many
d_gene: .
j_gene: TRBJ1-4
v_gene: TRBV18
len: 15
CDR3nt: TGTGCCAGCTCAACGCGACAGCTTAAAGGCGAAAAACTGTTTTTT
CDR3aa: CASSTRQLKGEKLFF

abundance: many
d_gene: .
j_gene: TRBJ2-3
v_gene: TRBV3-1
len: 15
CDR3nt: TGTGCCAGCAGCCAAGTAGGCCTTACTACAGATACGCAGTATTTT
CDR3aa: CASSQVGLTTDTQYF

abundance: many
d_gene: TRBD1
j_gene: TRBJ1-5
v_gene: TRBV5-5
len: 14
CDR3nt: TGTGCCAGCAGCTCAGACAGGGGCAGACAGCCCCAGCATTTT
CDR3aa: CASSSDRGRQPQHF

abundance: .
d_gene: TRBD2
j_gene: TRBJ2-3
v_gene: TRBV5-1
len: 16
CDR3nt: TGCGCCAGCAGCCTGCAGCTGGCGGGAGGTCTAGATACGCAGTATTTT
CDR3aa: CASSLQLAGGLDTQYF

abundance: few
d_gene: TRBD2
j_gene: TRBJ2-3
v_gene: TRBV14
len: 16
CDR3nt: TGTGCCAGCAGCCAAGATGCTCGGGGAGGGCGAGATACGCAGTATTTT
CDR3aa: CASSQDARGGRDTQYF

abundance: many
d_gene: .
j_gene: TRBJ2-5
v_gene: TRBV27
len: 13
CDR3nt: TGTGCCAGCAGTTTAGAGGGGTCGGAGACCCAGTACTTC
CDR3aa: CASSLEGSETQYF

abundance: few
d_gene: .
j_gene: TRBJ1-4
v_gene: TRBV20-1
len: 13
CDR3nt: TGCAGTACTAGAGACAGTGGGAATGAAAAACTGTTTTTT
CDR3aa: CSTRDSGNEKLFF

abundance: .
d_gene: .
j_gene: TRBJ2-7
v_gene: TRBV19
len: 13
CDR3nt: TGTGCCAGTCGCGCATGGGGAAGGGGCGAGCAGTACTTC
CDR3aa: CASRAWGRGEQYF

abundance: many
d_gene: TRBD1
j_gene: TRBJ1-1
v_gene: TRBV11-2
len: 13
CDR3nt: TGTGCCAGCAGCTCAGACAGGGACACTGAAGCTTTCTTT
CDR3aa: CASSSDRDTEAFF

abundance: many
d_gene: .
j_gene: TRBJ2-7
v_gene: TRBV28
len: 13
CDR3nt: TGTGCCAGCAGTATGGGGGGCGTTTACGAGCAGTACTTC
CDR3aa: CASSMGGVYEQYF

abundance: few
d_gene: TRBD2
j_gene: TRBJ2-7
v_gene: TRBV10-3
len: 12
CDR3nt: TGTGCCATAAGGGACGGGGGGGACGAGCAGTACTTC
CDR3aa: CAIRDGGDEQYF

abundance: .
d_gene: TRBD1
j_gene: TRBJ2-3
v_gene: TRBV13
len: 16
CDR3nt: TGTGCCAGCAGCTCCTACGGGACAGGGGTCCCAGATACGCAGTATTTT
CDR3aa: CASSSYGTGVPDTQYF

abundance: few
d_gene: TRBD1
j_gene: TRBJ2-7
v_gene: TRBV5-1
len: 13
CDR3nt: TGCGCCAGCAGCGGGTACAGGGGCTACGAGCAGTACTTC
CDR3aa: CASSGYRGYEQYF

abundance: few
d_gene: TRBD1
j_gene: TRBJ2-2
v_gene: TRBV27
len: 14
CDR3nt: TGTGCCAGCGGACAGGGGGCTCGCACCGGGGAGCTGTTTTTT
CDR3aa: CASGQGARTGELFF

abundance: many
d_gene: TRBD2
j_gene: TRBJ2-2
v_gene: TRBV7-2
len: 16
CDR3nt: TGTGCCAGCACCAGGGGCGGCGGGGGGGCCCCCGGGGAGCTGTTTTTT
CDR3aa: CASTRGGGGAPGELFF

abundance: .
d_gene: .
j_gene: TRBJ1-5
v_gene: TRBV19
len: 16
CDR3nt: TGTGCCAGTAGTATAGGGGCAGGGGAGGGGAATCAGCCCCAGCATTTT
CDR3aa: CASSIGAGEGNQPQHF

abundance: many
d_gene: .
j_gene: TRBJ1-2
v_gene: TRBV6-6
len: 11
CDR3nt: TGTGCCAGCAGTTATTGGGGCGGCTACACCTTC
CDR3aa: CASSYWGGYTF

abundance: few
d_gene: TRBD1
j_gene: TRBJ1-3
v_gene: TRBV7-3
len: 15
CDR3nt: TGTGCCAGCAGTTCCACAGGGGGACCTGGAAACACCATATATTTT
CDR3aa: CASSSTGGPGNTIYF